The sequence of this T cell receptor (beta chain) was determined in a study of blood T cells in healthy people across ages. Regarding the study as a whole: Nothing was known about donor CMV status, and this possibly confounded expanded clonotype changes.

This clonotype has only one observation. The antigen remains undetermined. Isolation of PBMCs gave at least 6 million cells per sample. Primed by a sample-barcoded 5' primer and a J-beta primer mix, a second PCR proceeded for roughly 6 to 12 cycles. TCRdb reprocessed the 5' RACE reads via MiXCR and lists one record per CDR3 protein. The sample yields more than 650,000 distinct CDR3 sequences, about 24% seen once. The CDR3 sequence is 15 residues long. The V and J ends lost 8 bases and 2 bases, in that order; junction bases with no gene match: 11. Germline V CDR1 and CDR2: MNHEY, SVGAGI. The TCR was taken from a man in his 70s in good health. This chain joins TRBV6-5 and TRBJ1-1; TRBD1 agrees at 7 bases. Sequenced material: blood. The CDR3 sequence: CASESTGQANTEAFF. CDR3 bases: TGTGCCAGCGAAAGTACAGGACAGGCTAACACTGAAGCTTTCTTT.